This T cell receptor (beta chain) emerged from a study of blood T cells in healthy people across ages. Then a second PCR, running roughly 7 to 11 cycles, was carried out with a sample-barcoded 5' primer and a J-beta primer mix. TCRdb passed the 5' RACE reads through MiXCR, listing each CDR3 protein once. The profile shows 780,000 or so distinct CDR3 sequences, roughly 25% of them singletons. The germline V gene has CDR1 ENHRY and CDR2 SYGVKD. V lost 10 bases, J lost 6 bases, and 17 bases stayed unmatched. The CDR3 length is 16 residues. These data were likewise used in another study, on T cells of mothers and their children.

The TCR was taken from a boy under 18 in good health. V is TRBV10-3 and J is TRBJ2-2; 7 nucleotides match TRBD1. The sequencing sample was made of blood. The CDR3 sequence: CASSKLPGQYSGELFF. Here the CDR3 DNA reads TGTGCCAGCAGCAAACTTCCGGGACAGTACTCCGGGGAGCTGTTTTTT.